This T cell receptor beta chain stems from a study of Graves' ophthalmopathy and Graves' hyperthyroidism. Study in general: Hyperthyroidism is called stable when no ophthalmopathy develops within 18 months of follow-up.

Using RNA transcripts, the TCR beta CDR3 regions were amplified. First-round RT-PCR used HTBI primers; second-round multiplex PCR followed. One entry per CDR3 protein, called by TCRdb with MiXCR from the multiplex PCR reads. The repertoire includes about 550,000 distinct CDR3 sequences, about 35% of them detected once, and 3.5% to 5% sits in the top ten. The hyperthyroidism patients, aged 18 to 65, had been newly diagnosed, with under 2 months' duration. Orbital computed tomography, thyroid ultrasound, TRAb, serum thyroxine and clinical symptoms formed the basis of diagnosis. The V gene's germline CDR1 is SGHTA and CDR2 FQGTGA. The CDR3 is made up of 15 amino acids. The trim removed 5 bases at V and 2 bases at J, leaving 9 bases unmatched.

Sequenced input: peripheral blood or thyroid tissue (not recorded which). This sequence joins TRBV7-3 and TRBJ2-7, with 7 bases lining up with TRBD1. This TCR came from an adult man with Graves' hyperthyroidism. The chain's CDR3 is CASSPTGTVPYEQYF. DNA for the CDR3: TGTGCCAGCAGCCCGACAGGGACAGTCCCCTACGAGCAGTACTTC.